Listed below are T cell receptor beta chains from one sample, sequenced in a study of cytomegalovirus exposure and HLA in healthy donors. Data came from immunoSEQ multiplex PCR; TCRdb stores just in-frame clones and leaves some out. The data show 150,000 to 200,000 clones, approximately 84% seen once. Sequenced: PBMCs. These receptors were taken from a woman between 25 and 40 years old in good health and CMV-seropositive. The CDR3 runs from the conserved cysteine through the conserved F or W. The order of the fields is CDR3 length, J gene, V gene, D gene, clone size, CDR3 DNA, CDR3 protein. A D gene is named only where the DNA matches it firmly. Part of the rows lack a size; the others show once, few, many or a class for expanded clones.

CDR3 length: 15; J gene: TRBJ2-5; V gene: TRBV5-1; D gene: TRBD1; clone size: NA; CDR3 DNA: TGCGCCAGCAGCTCCGGACAGGGACATTCGGAGACCCAGTACTTC; CDR3 protein: CASSSGQGHSETQYF
CDR3 length: 15; J gene: TRBJ2-2; V gene: TRBV15; D gene: NA; clone size: NA; CDR3 DNA: TGTGCCACCAGCAGAGGGAGCACCAGCGCCGGGGAGCTGTTTTTT; CDR3 protein: CATSRGSTSAGELFF
CDR3 length: 12; J gene: TRBJ1-1; V gene: TRBV7-9; D gene: NA; clone size: NA; CDR3 DNA: TGTGCCAGCAGAGGAGGACCGACTGAAGCTTTCTTT; CDR3 protein: CASRGGPTEAFF
CDR3 length: 13; J gene: TRBJ1-2; V gene: TRBV18; D gene: TRBD1; clone size: NA; CDR3 DNA: TGTGCCAGCTCACCGGACAGGGGGAATGGCTACACCTTC; CDR3 protein: CASSPDRGNGYTF
CDR3 length: 11; J gene: TRBJ1-1; V gene: TRBV25-1; D gene: NA; clone size: NA; CDR3 DNA: TGTGCCAGCAGTGTACGGGGGAAGGCTTTCTTT; CDR3 protein: CASSVRGKAFF
CDR3 length: 12; J gene: TRBJ2-5; V gene: TRBV13; D gene: NA; clone size: NA; CDR3 DNA: TGTGCCAGCAGCGCCAGGCTAGAGACCCAGTACTTC; CDR3 protein: CASSARLETQYF
CDR3 length: 18; J gene: TRBJ1-4; V gene: TRBV15; D gene: TRBD1; clone size: NA; CDR3 DNA: TGTGCCACCAGCAGAGGGGAGGACAGGGGGCCAACTAATGAAAAACTGTTTTTT; CDR3 protein: CATSRGEDRGPTNEKLFF
CDR3 length: 15; J gene: TRBJ2-1; V gene: TRBV6-6; D gene: TRBD2; clone size: few; CDR3 DNA: TGTGCCAGCAGTTACTATGTGGGAGGGCCTGGTGAGCAGTTCTTC; CDR3 protein: CASSYYVGGPGEQFF
CDR3 length: 16; J gene: TRBJ1-3; V gene: TRBV10-3; D gene: TRBD1; clone size: NA; CDR3 DNA: TGTGCCATCAGTGGGGGACAGGGAAGCTCTGGAAACACCATATATTTT; CDR3 protein: CAISGGQGSSGNTIYF
CDR3 length: 16; J gene: TRBJ2-3; V gene: TRBV5-1; D gene: NA; clone size: NA; CDR3 DNA: TGCGCCAGCAGCTTGGGGACTCACCCAACTTCAGATACGCAGTATTTT; CDR3 protein: CASSLGTHPTSDTQYF
CDR3 length: 17; J gene: TRBJ2-5; V gene: TRBV4-3; D gene: NA; clone size: NA; CDR3 DNA: TGCGCCAGCAGCCAAGATAAAACGGGGGTGGGACAAGAGACCCAGTACTTC; CDR3 protein: CASSQDKTGVGQETQYF
CDR3 length: 13; J gene: TRBJ1-6; V gene: TRBV6-6; D gene: NA; clone size: NA; CDR3 DNA: TGTGCCAGCAGACAGGGTAGTAATTCACCCCTCCACTTT; CDR3 protein: CASRQGSNSPLHF
CDR3 length: 14; J gene: TRBJ2-7; V gene: TRBV27; D gene: TRBD1; clone size: NA; CDR3 DNA: TGTGCCAGCAGTTCCCCCAGGACAGGGTGGAAGCAGTACTTC; CDR3 protein: CASSSPRTGWKQYF
CDR3 length: 15; J gene: TRBJ2-4; V gene: TRBV6-1; D gene: TRBD1; clone size: once; CDR3 DNA: TGTGCCAGCACCCGGGACAGTTCAGCCAAAAACATTCAGTACTTC; CDR3 protein: CASTRDSSAKNIQYF
CDR3 length: 13; J gene: TRBJ1-2; V gene: TRBV29-1; D gene: NA; clone size: NA; CDR3 DNA: TGCAGCGTTGAGTGGCAGAGCAACTATGGCTACCCCTTC; CDR3 protein: CSVEWQSNYGYPF
CDR3 length: 14; J gene: TRBJ2-2; V gene: TRBV10-3; D gene: NA; clone size: NA; CDR3 DNA: TGTGCCATCAATCCAAGCCGCGACACCGGGGAGCTGTTTTTT; CDR3 protein: CAINPSRDTGELFF